A single T cell receptor beta chain is shown here with its context. The antigen it binds to is not known. The record has no base qualities; no much larger clone is one base away. The identical CDR3 is also encoded by other nucleotide sequences in the sample. The data were obtained in a study of shared clonotypes between healthy human individuals (dated by TCRdb to the early 2020s). Study-level background: The cohort comprised a couple of women and a few men aged 18 to 49 years. For each donor, three plates each were used for CD4 naive and CD4 memory, two plates were used for CD8 naive, and one plate was used for CD8 memory. To increase sequencing depth and limit assay-specific biases, TCR repertoire library preparation and sequencing were carried out by different laboratories using diverse techniques. The study deeply sequenced blood TCR repertoires of about 5 healthy adults to estimate repertoire size and the extent of clonotype sharing between individuals. Per donor, leukapheresis produced somewhere between about 0.8 and 9 billion PBMCs.

In the germline V gene, CDR1 corresponds to SGHRS and CDR2 to YFSETQ. The CDR3, cysteine through phenylalanine, is 14 amino acids long. Solely the CDR3 DNA is kept, with 42 bases framed from the first base. Trimming removed 4 bases from V and 1 base from J; the gene matches leave 4 bases unexplained. What the authors observed across the whole study: Even with the large sequencing depth, rarefaction of the sorted-subset datasets indicated that sequencing was incomplete. Pairwise subsampling indicated that sequencing depth was expected to affect the degree of clonotype sharing among donors. The small number of donors limited the genetic and exposure-history diversity represented. Sampling was restricted to blood, and TCR repertoires in tissues likely differ from the TCR repertoires found in blood. Compared with non-shared clonotypes, the clonotypes found in all four sorted-subset donors had higher generation probabilities. Naive subsets generally had larger estimated clonotype richness than memory subsets. When a handful of donors were compared, the shared fraction of clonotypes was 5% to 6.5% for naive CD4, around 3.5% for naive CD8, 2.3% for memory CD4, and 0.35% to 0.5% for memory CD8.

TCR CDR3 regions were amplified from genomic DNA by multiplex PCR using the deep immunoSEQ assay. Genomic DNA extracted from each cell subset was distributed evenly over all wells of several immunoSEQ 96-well plates, and each plate served as one replicate. For sorted subsets, each replicate PCR was loaded with approximately 200 ng genomic DNA, equivalent to approximately 27,000 T cell genomes. Purified libraries were measured with a Qubit 3.0 fluorometer, size-checked on a Bioanalyzer 2100, and measured again with the KAPA Library Quantification kit. Every immunoSEQ 96-well plate was sequenced on a separate single-read 150-cycle Illumina NextSeq 550 flow cell. Under the source paper's analysis protocol: Because the immunoSEQ output included only junctional sequences and no quality scores, the filtering could not be the same as the filtering used for full-length reads. Sequences were annotated with PyIR, a Python wrapper for IgBLAST v1.9, and V/J genes and CDR3 were assigned using IMGT germline references. Any read was removed if the V/J assignment was weak (E-value above 1e-6), the CDR3 was missing, or the read contained stop codons, out-of-frame junctions, or ambiguous translated residues. V3J clonotypes were defined as sequences sharing an identical inferred V gene, J gene, and CDR3 amino acid sequence. The percentage overlap between two repertoires was calculated by dividing the number of shared unique clonotypes by the size of the smaller repertoire. Richness of each repertoire was evaluated using RTK rarefaction, the Chao1 estimator, and Recon v2.1 estimates of unobserved clonotypes. Generation probabilities were computed with OLGA for all TCRbeta clonotypes obtained by the gDNA method from several donors. TCRdb retrieved this table from immuneACCESS and kept in-frame rearrangements only. Not all clones are present; in checked studies, unresolved V genes account for under half, and no reason is known for the remainder. V and J calls and clone size come straight from that table; D and trimming were deduced from the DNA. The sample table records a few million clones; 85% to 95% of these occur just once. The ten largest make up 0.3% to 0.45% of the sample.

Healthy HIV-negative adults with no recently reported acute infections or vaccinations were included as donors. All donors were Caucasian adults living in Nashville, Tennessee, USA. CD4+ T cells were enriched through magnetic negative selection, after which naive cells were positively selected on CD45RA and the remaining negative fraction served as the memory subset. Blood was collected by leukapheresis, and PBMCs were isolated by Ficoll-Histopaque density gradient centrifugation and then cryopreserved in liquid nitrogen vapor phase. Purity and quantity of every magnetically sorted T cell population were checked by analytical flow cytometry. Each sorted fraction had its genomic DNA isolated and then quantified by UV absorbance on a Nanodrop 2000c.

Recombination connected TRBV5-1 to TRBJ1-1, and 7 junctional nucleotides match TRBD1. Sequenced: naive CD4+ T cells from PBMCs. What the cell subset or site label conveys for this sample: CD45RA+ positively selected. The source is a man aged 18 to 30 in good health. Some clones in this sample may be carry-over from other donors' samples. The CDR3 reads as follows: CASSAGQPNTEAFF. In nucleotides, the sequence is TGCGCCAGCAGCGCGGGACAGCCGAACACTGAAGCTTTCTTT.